This entry describes one TCR beta chain. This specimen belongs to a study of blood T cell repertoires in COVID-19. Profiled with immunoSEQ multiplex PCR; TCRdb holds only in-frame clones, not every one. The data hold a few hundred thousand clones, with 70% to 90% observed a single time. The germline CDR1 and CDR2 sequences are SSHAT and FNYEAQ (reference sequence). V lost 3 bases to trimming and J lost 5 bases; unmatched junction nucleotides: 3. The CDR3 contains 14 residues. This chain connects TRBV7-7 to TRBJ2-1, with 8 bases fitting TRBD2. This TCR was recovered from a man between 18 and 35 years old with active or convalescent COVID-19. The specimen sequenced was peripheral blood. The CDR3 spells CASSLLAGHNEQFF. The CDR3, as DNA: TGTGCCAGCAGCTTGCTAGCGGGCCACAATGAGCAGTTCTTC.